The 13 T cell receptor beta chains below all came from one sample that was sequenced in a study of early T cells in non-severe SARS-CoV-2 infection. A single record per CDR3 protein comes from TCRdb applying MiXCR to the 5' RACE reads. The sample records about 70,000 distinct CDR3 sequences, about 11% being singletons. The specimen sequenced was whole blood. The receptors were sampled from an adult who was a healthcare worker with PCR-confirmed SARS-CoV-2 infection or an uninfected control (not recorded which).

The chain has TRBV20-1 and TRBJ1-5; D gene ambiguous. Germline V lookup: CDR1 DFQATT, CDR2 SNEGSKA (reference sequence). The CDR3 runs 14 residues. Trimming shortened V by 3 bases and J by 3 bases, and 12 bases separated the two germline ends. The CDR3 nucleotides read TGCAGTGCTAGGACGGGATTCTCCAATCAGCCCCAGCATTTT. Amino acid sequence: CSARTGFSNQPQHF.

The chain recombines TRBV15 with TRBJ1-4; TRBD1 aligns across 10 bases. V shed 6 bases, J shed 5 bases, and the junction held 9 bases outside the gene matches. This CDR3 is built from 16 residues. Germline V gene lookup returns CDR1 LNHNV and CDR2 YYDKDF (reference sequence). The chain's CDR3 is CATRPARTGGNEKLFF. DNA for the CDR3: TGTGCCACCAGGCCCGCTCGGACAGGGGGGAATGAAAAACTGTTTTTT.

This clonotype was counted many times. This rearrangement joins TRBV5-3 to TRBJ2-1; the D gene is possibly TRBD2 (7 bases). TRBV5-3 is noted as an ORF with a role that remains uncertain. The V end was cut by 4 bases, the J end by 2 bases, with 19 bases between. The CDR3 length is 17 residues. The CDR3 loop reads CARSPQGWRGPYNEQFF. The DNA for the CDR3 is TGTGCCAGAAGCCCTCAGGGGTGGCGGGGGCCCTACAATGAGCAGTTCTTC.

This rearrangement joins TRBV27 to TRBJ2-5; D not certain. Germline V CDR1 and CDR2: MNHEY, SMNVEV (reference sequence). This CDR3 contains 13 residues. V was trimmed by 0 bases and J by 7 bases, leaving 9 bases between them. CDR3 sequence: CASSLSSAGTQYF. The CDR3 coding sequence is TGTGCCAGCAGTTTATCGTCGGCAGGGACCCAGTACTTC.

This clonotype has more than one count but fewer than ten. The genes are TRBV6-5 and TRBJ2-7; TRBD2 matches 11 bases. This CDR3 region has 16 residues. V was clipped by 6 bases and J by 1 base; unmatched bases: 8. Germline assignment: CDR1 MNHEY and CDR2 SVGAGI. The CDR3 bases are TGTGCCAGCAGCCTGACTAGCGGGGCAGGTTCCTACGAGCAGTACTTC. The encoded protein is CASSLTSGAGSYEQYF.

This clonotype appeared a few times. The CDR3, as DNA: TGTGCCAGTAGGAGGGGGCCACAGAATGAAAAACTGTTTTTT. As protein: CASRRGPQNEKLFF. The J gene is TRBJ1-4, the V gene TRBV19; 7 bases map to TRBD1. Trimming cost V 6 bases and J 5 bases; bases outside gene matches: 6. CDR3 length: 14 residues. Looked up from germline, CDR1 is LNHDA and CDR2 is SQIVND (reference sequence).

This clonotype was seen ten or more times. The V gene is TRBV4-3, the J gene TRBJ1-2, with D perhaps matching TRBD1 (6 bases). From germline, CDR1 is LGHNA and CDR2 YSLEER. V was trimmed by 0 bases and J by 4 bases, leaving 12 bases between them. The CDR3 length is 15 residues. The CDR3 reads CASSQDRGAAYGYTF. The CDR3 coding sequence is TGCGCCAGCAGCCAAGATCGGGGGGCTGCCTATGGCTACACCTTC.

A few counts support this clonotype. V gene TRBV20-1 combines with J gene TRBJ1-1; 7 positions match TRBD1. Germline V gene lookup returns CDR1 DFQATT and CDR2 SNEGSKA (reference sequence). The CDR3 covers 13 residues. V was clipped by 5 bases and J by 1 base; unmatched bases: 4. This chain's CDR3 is CSAPRTGNTEAFF. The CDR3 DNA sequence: TGCAGTGCTCCCCGGACAGGGAACACTGAAGCTTTCTTT.

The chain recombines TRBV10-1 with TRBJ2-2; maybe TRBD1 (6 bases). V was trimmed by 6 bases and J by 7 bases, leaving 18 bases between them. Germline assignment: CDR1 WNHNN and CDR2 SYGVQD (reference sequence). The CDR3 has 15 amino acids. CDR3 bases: TGCGCCAGCAGCTCAACGCAGGGGTTGAACGGGGAGCTGTTTTTT. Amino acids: CASSSTQGLNGELFF.

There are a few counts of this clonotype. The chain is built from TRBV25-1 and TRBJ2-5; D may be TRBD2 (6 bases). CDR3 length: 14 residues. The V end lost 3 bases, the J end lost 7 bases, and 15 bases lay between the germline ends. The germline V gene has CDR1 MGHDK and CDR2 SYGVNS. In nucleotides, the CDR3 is TGTGCCAGCAGTGACGCCGGGGGTTCAACGACCCAGTACTTC. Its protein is CASSDAGGSTTQYF.

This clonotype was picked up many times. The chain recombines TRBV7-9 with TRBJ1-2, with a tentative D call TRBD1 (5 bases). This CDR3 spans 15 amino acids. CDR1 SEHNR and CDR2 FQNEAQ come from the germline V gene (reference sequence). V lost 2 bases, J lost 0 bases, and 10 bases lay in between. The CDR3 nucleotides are TGTGCCAGCAGCTTACAGACAGCTGCTAACTATGGCTACACCTTC. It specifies CASSLQTAANYGYTF.

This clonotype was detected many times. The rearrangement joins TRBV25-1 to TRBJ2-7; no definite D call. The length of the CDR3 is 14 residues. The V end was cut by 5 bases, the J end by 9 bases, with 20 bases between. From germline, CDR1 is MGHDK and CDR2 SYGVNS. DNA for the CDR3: TGTGCCAGCAGTCGCCGCGGAGAAGGGCAACGGCAGTACTTC. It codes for CASSRRGEGQRQYF.

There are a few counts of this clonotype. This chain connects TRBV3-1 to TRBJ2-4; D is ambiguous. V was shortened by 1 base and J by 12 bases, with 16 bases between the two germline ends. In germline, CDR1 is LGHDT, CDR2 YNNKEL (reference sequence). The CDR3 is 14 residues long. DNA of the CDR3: TGTGCCAGCAGCCAAGCCTCGACCAGCAGTAATCAGTACTTC. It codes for CASSQASTSSNQYF.